A single sample is the source of the 23 T cell receptor beta chains below, sequenced in a study of beta chain features in type 1 diabetes. Expressed TCRB transcripts got sequenced, as all isolated RNA was reverse transcribed. The table came from immunoSEQ multiplex PCR; TCRdb's copy has only in-frame clones and leaves some out. The table includes some 410,000 clones, over 10% detected once. Input material: naive CD4+ T cells from blood. The receptors come from a young woman in good health.

This clone was counted between two and nine times. The chain uses TRBV4-3 and TRBJ2-3; D gene uncertain. In germline, CDR1 is LGHNA, CDR2 YSLEER. Trimming pared 6 bases from V and 6 bases from J, leaving 10 bases between. The CDR3 sequence is 12 residues long. CDR3 loop: CASRVPHDTQYF. DNA of the CDR3: TGCGCCAGCAGGGTCCCCCATGATACGCAGTATTTT.

This clone was counted only a few times. This chain links TRBV10-3 with TRBJ2-7; D is undetermined. The CDR3 spans 12 residues. Germline V gene lookup returns CDR1 ENHRY and CDR2 SYGVKD. Trimming removed 3 bases from V and 4 bases from J, with 7 bases in between. The DNA of the CDR3 is TGTGCCATCAGTGAACAGCTGTACGAGCAGTACTTC. This encodes CAISEQLYEQYF.

This clone has just a few counts. This chain links TRBV14 with TRBJ2-1; D assignment may be TRBD1 or TRBD2 (5 bases each). CDR3 length: 17 amino acids. The V gene's germline CDR1 is SGHDN and CDR2 FVKESK. Trimming removed 4 bases from V and 4 bases from J, with 20 bases in between. CDR3 sequence reads: CASSPEGIGTWYNEQFF. For the CDR3, the DNA is TGTGCCAGCAGCCCAGAAGGTATAGGGACGTGGTACAATGAGCAGTTCTTC.

The chain couples TRBV30 to TRBJ2-1; D is unclear. Per germline, CDR1 GTSNPN and CDR2 SVGIG (reference sequence). The length of the CDR3 is 15 residues. Trimming shortened V by 0 bases and J by 0 bases, and 9 bases separated the two germline ends. CDR3 sequence reads: CAWSVGLSSYNEQFF. The CDR3 DNA follows: TGTGCCTGGAGTGTAGGTTTAAGCTCCTACAATGAGCAGTTCTTC. Full variable domain (outside the CDR3, taken from reference TRBV30 and TRBJ2-1): SQTIHQWPATLVQPVGSPLSLECTVEGTSNPNLYWYRQAAGRGLQLLFYSVGIGQISSEVPQNLSASRPQDRQFILSSKKLLLSDSGFYLCAWSVGLSSYNEQFFGPGTRLTVL.

The rearrangement joins TRBV14 to TRBJ1-1; D may be TRBD1 (5 bases). This CDR3 region has 14 residues. In germline, CDR1 is SGHDN, CDR2 FVKESK. Trimming took 4 bases from V and 2 from J, leaving 11 bases between them. The CDR3 is CASSPQGPNTEAFF. CDR3 nucleotide sequence: TGTGCCAGCAGCCCTCAGGGACCAAACACTGAAGCTTTCTTT.

This clone was counted only a few times. The chain uses TRBV6-6 and TRBJ2-7; D perhaps matches TRBD1 (6 bases). This CDR3 is 14 amino acids long. Germline CDR1 and CDR2: MNHNY and SVGAGI (reference sequence). With 0 bases removed from V and 7 bases from J, the gap between germline ends came to 13 bases. The CDR3 is CASSYSDRPGEQYV. The CDR3 DNA follows: TGTGCCAGCAGTTACTCAGACAGGCCGGGGGAGCAGTACGTC.

The chain joins TRBV6-1 to TRBJ2-5; 9 positions match TRBD1. V was pared by 7 bases and J by 9 bases, with 12 bases of the junction left unmatched. Germline lookup yields CDR1 MNHNS and CDR2 SASEGT. The CDR3 is made up of 14 amino acids. The CDR3 nucleotides are TGTGCCAGCAAGACAGGGGGGCAACCAATGGCCCAGTACTTC. Amino acids: CASKTGGQPMAQYF.

This clone was seen only once. This chain links TRBV29-1 with TRBJ2-3, with a possible D match to TRBD1 (5 bases). V shed 7 bases and J shed 5 bases, with 16 bases lying between them. The CDR3 length is 13 residues. Germline CDR1 reads SQVTM; CDR2 reads ANQGSEA. CDR3 in amino acids: CSAKPGFEDTQYF. The DNA for the CDR3 is TGCAGCGCCAAACCAGGGTTCGAAGATACGCAGTATTTT.

The chain recombines TRBV7-9 with TRBJ2-1; 10 bases map to TRBD2. CDR3 length: 15 amino acids. Trimming cost V 2 bases and J 7 bases; bases outside gene matches: 5. Germline V CDR1 and CDR2: SEHNR, FQNEAQ (reference sequence). The CDR3 loop reads CASSLLAGVGNEQFF. For the CDR3, the DNA is TGTGCCAGCAGCTTACTAGCGGGAGTGGGGAATGAGCAGTTCTTC. The full variable domain, completed using reference TRBV7-9 and TRBJ2-1, is DTGVSQNPRHKITKRGQNVTFRCDPISEHNRLYWYRQTLGQGPEFLTYFQNEAQLEKSRLLSDRFSAERPKGSFSTLEIQRTEQGDSAMYLCASSLLAGVGNEQFFGPGTRLTVL.

The chain has TRBV27 and TRBJ1-2, with 9 bases matching TRBD1. V was pared by 6 bases and J by 4 bases, with 6 bases of the junction left unmatched. Germline V gives CDR1 MNHEY, CDR2 SMNVEV (reference sequence). CDR3 length: 14 residues. The CDR3: CASSTPGQGYGYTF. CDR3 nucleotide sequence: TGTGCCAGCAGCACACCGGGACAGGGCTATGGCTACACCTTC.

The chain uses TRBV6-5 and TRBJ2-3; 14 nucleotides agree with TRBD2. The germline V gene has CDR1 MNHEY and CDR2 SVGAGI. V was pared by 8 bases and J by 4 bases, with 2 bases of the junction left unmatched. This CDR3 region has 14 residues. CDR3 nucleotides: TGTGCCAGCGGACTAGCGGGAGGAGCAGATACGCAGTATTTT. Encoded protein: CASGLAGGADTQYF.

The V and J genes are TRBV9 and TRBJ2-5; no clear D. This CDR3 contains 14 residues. Germline CDR1 is SGDLS and CDR2 is YYNGEE. Trimming pared 3 bases from V and 5 bases from J, leaving 14 bases between. Here the CDR3 reads CASSAYSTRETQYF. As DNA, the CDR3 is TGTGCCAGCAGCGCATACTCAACAAGGGAGACCCAGTACTTC.

V is TRBV11-1 and J is TRBJ1-6, with D hard to call. The CDR3 has 14 residues. V lost 2 bases and J lost 6, with 8 bases in between. Looked up from germline, CDR1 is SGHAT and CDR2 is FQDESV (reference sequence). CDR3 residues: CASSLLGTNSPLHF. The CDR3, as DNA: TGTGCCAGCAGCTTATTGGGTACTAATTCACCCCTCCACTTT.

J is TRBJ2-7 and V is TRBV28; D remains ambiguous. The CDR3 contains 15 residues. The germline CDR1 and CDR2 sequences are MDHEN and SYDVKM. V was trimmed by 5 bases and J by 6 bases, leaving 20 bases between them. The CDR3 loop reads CASSLLGPPNGEQYV. The CDR3 coding sequence is TGTGCCAGCAGTCTCCTTGGGCCCCCAAATGGCGAGCAGTACGTC.

V gene TRBV5-1 combines with J gene TRBJ2-3; D gene unclear. The CDR3 contains 13 residues. Germline V gene lookup returns CDR1 SGHRS and CDR2 YFSETQ. V lost 0 bases to trimming and J lost 5 bases, with 7 bases between them. CDR3 sequence: CASSLGTRDTQYF. In DNA, the CDR3 is TGCGCCAGCAGCTTGGGGACCCGAGATACGCAGTATTTT. Using reference TRBV5-1 and TRBJ2-3 for the parts outside the CDR3, the full variable domain is KAGVTQTPRYLIKTRGQQVTLSCSPISGHRSVSWYQQTPGQGLQFLFEYFSETQRNKGNFPGRFSGRQFSNSRSEMNVSTLELGDSALYLCASSLGTRDTQYFGPGTRLTVL.

The J gene is TRBJ1-4, the V gene TRBV7-9, with unresolved D. V was shortened by 4 bases and J by 6 bases, with 21 bases between the two germline ends. This CDR3 region has 17 residues. CDR1 is SEHNR and CDR2 is FQNEAQ in the germline V gene (reference sequence). The CDR3 coding sequence is TGTGCCAGCAGCTCCCGTTCTTTGGGAAGGGTTGATGAAAAACTGTTTTTT. Residues: CASSSRSLGRVDEKLFF.

Note on this clone: Other nucleotide sequences from this sample produce the same CDR3. V gene TRBV7-2 combines with J gene TRBJ1-5; D gene unclear. Germline V gives CDR1 SGHTA, CDR2 FQGNSA. The length of the CDR3 is 13 residues. V was cut by 5 bases and J by 3 bases, with 8 bases left in between. The CDR3 region is CASSRQSNQPQHF. DNA of the CDR3: TGTGCCAGCAGCAGACAATCCAATCAGCCCCAGCATTTT.

This clone was detected only a few times. V gene TRBV5-1 combines with J gene TRBJ2-3, with 7 positions matching TRBD2. The CDR3 contains 16 residues. The V gene end was trimmed by 4 bases and the J gene end by 2 bases; junction bases not matched to a gene: 10. Per the germline V gene, CDR1 is SGHRS and CDR2 is YFSETQ. The CDR3 coding sequence is TGCGCCAGCAGCCCTGGCCGGGGAGGGCTCACAGATACGCAGTATTTT. Protein: CASSPGRGGLTDTQYF. The variable domain in full, with the rest retrieved from reference TRBV5-1 and TRBJ2-3, is KAGVTQTPRYLIKTRGQQVTLSCSPISGHRSVSWYQQTPGQGLQFLFEYFSETQRNKGNFPGRFSGRQFSNSRSEMNVSTLELGDSALYLCASSPGRGGLTDTQYFGPGTRLTVL.

The V and J genes are TRBV4-1 and TRBJ1-1; D may be TRBD1 (5 bases). This CDR3 comprises 16 residues. Trimming left V 2 bases short and J 1 base short, with 14 bases between. CDR1 and CDR2 from the germline V gene are MGHRA and YSYEKL. The CDR3 here is CASSQPIRGKNTEAFF. In nucleotides, the CDR3 is TGCGCCAGCAGCCAACCCATTAGGGGAAAGAACACTGAAGCTTTCTTT.

This chain joins TRBV7-8 and TRBJ2-1; 10 bases map to TRBD2. The V gene's germline CDR1 is SGHVS and CDR2 FQNEAQ. This CDR3 is 16 amino acids long. Trimming cost V 7 bases and J 6 bases; bases outside gene matches: 12. CDR3 nucleotide sequence: TGTGCCAGCAACCGGGCGAGGGGACTAGCGCGCAATGAGCAGTTCTTC. It encodes CASNRARGLARNEQFF.

The rearrangement joins TRBV23-1 to TRBJ2-3; weak D call: TRBD1 (6 bases). TRBV23-1 is filed as an ORF, its function uncertain. Trimming pared 0 bases from V and 2 bases from J, leaving 24 bases between. The CDR3 runs to 20 residues. The chain's CDR3 is CASSQSHYRESFRLTDTQYF. The CDR3 bases are TGCGCCAGCAGTCAATCGCATTACAGGGAGAGTTTTAGGCTCACAGATACGCAGTATTTT.

This chain uses TRBV9 with TRBJ2-7; D is ambiguous. CDR1 SGDLS and CDR2 YYNGEE come from the germline V gene. Trimming cost V 4 bases and J 4 bases, with 6 bases left between them. The CDR3 totals 11 residues. The chain's CDR3 is CASSPRYEQYV. CDR3 nucleotide sequence: TGTGCCAGCAGCCCGCGATACGAGCAGTACGTC.

A few counts support this clone. Other DNA sequences in this specimen translate into the identical CDR3. This sequence joins TRBV5-1 and TRBJ2-5; D may be TRBD1 (6 bases). Germline CDR1 and CDR2: SGHRS and YFSETQ. V lost 2 bases and J lost 3, with 8 bases in between. CDR3 length equals 13 residues. This CDR3 reads CASSLQGEETQYF. The CDR3 bases are TGCGCCAGCAGCTTACAGGGTGAAGAGACCCAGTACTTC.